The rows below give T cell receptor beta chains drawn from one sample of a study of T cell responses to AZD1222 COVID-19 vaccine. The data were produced by immunoSEQ multiplex PCR, yet TCRdb's version contains in-frame clones alone and is incomplete. The sample includes 150,000 or so clones, about nine tenths of them seen just once. The specimen comprised peripheral blood, sampled on day 0 of MenACWY control vaccination. All receptors come from an adult in good health. The conserved cysteine and the conserved F or W are not part of the CDR3 here. Fields, in order: V gene, CDR3 length, D gene, CDR3 protein. A D gene is named only where the DNA matches it firmly.

>TRBV6-6|9|.
ATLRVDEQF
>TRBV7-2|13|.
ASSPTQLMGNTIY
>TRBV7-6|14|.
ASSLSSPGSSYEQY
>TRBV13|15|.
ASSLGRGDRSSYEQY
>TRBV12-5|10|.
ASGPPADTQY
>TRBV7-2|12|TRBD1
ASRLQGSGSPLH
>TRBV12-5|13|.
ASGLIPISYNEQF
>TRBV29-1|12|.
SVGARQVGYGYT
>TRBV4-2|13|TRBD2
ASSQLAGGEETQY
>TRBV18|12|.
ASSPRQLGYEQY
>TRBV6-5|14|TRBD1
ASSSWTGGARNTIY
>TRBV2|13|.
ASREQGGTSYEQY
>TRBV24-1|12|TRBD1
ATSGQGATGELF
>TRBV28|12|.
ASSFGAGLETQY
>TRBV28|12|TRBD1
ASSLGDRVDGYT
>TRBV7-9|15|.
ASSLYTLGGLRETQY
>TRBV11-1|11|.
ASSLGGYAEAF
>TRBV25-1|12|.
ASSDRRRWQTQY
>TRBV6-5|11|TRBD1
ASSWDRGNEQF
>TRBV7-3|12|.
ASSPTRDSYEQY
>TRBV7-2|13|TRBD1
ASSLQGAGQETQY
>TRBV5-1|13|.
ASSLGPQGSYEQY
>TRBV19|11|TRBD1
ASSRTGGQPQH
>TRBV15|13|.
ATSRDQGVWETQY
>TRBV5-1|10|.
ASSLAKETQY
>TRBV5-1|13|.
ASSLVGGQGSPLH
>TRBV7-2|13|.
ASSLAGQLNSPLH
>TRBV6-5|14|.
ASSYRGAGSNYGYT
>TRBV7-9|13|TRBD1
ASSPTPTGLHGYT
>TRBV7-8|11|.
ASSLAGGNEQF
>TRBV2|13|.
ASSALSTYNSPLH
>TRBV7-3|11|.
ASSRHRNTEAF
>TRBV3-1/TRBV3-2|13|.
ASSQDLGRVKGYT
>TRBV4-1|12|TRBD2
ASSQASGTYEQY
>TRBV7-2|15|.
ASSLVPGLGANYEQY
>TRBV6-5|11|TRBD1
ASSPGGARGYT
>TRBV6-5|11|.
ASSLHREYGYT
>TRBV2|11|.
ASSERTNYGYT
>TRBV20-1|9|.
SARGGDTQY
>TRBV2|12|TRBD1
ASGSGQGASEQY
>TRBV6-2/TRBV6-3|12|.
ASSPRRISYEQY
>TRBV4-3|12|.
ASSQDGQGGPLH
>TRBV7-6|13|.
ASSLFPWGNQPQH
>TRBV6-1|14|.
ASSEVARRSHQPQH
>TRBV20-1|9|.
SALTGAAQY
>TRBV11-2|11|TRBD2
ASGGAGAREQY
>TRBV6-1|13|TRBD1
ASSEWDRGGDTQY
>TRBV7-2|13|TRBD1
ASSLWWTGATEAF
>TRBV7-2|14|.
ASSLEGGRIIYGYT
>TRBV5-1|12|.
ASSLDDYGYGYT
>TRBV3-1/TRBV3-2|10|TRBD1
ASSQYRGGYT
>TRBV19|12|.
ASSIVGSGNTIY
>TRBV7-8|12|.
ASSSQGNPVGYT
>TRBV5-4|11|TRBD1
ASSIQGGHLLD
>TRBV29-1|11|.
SVERTNTGELF